This section outlines one T cell receptor (beta chain) sequence together with its context. The entry originates in a study of blood T cell repertoires in COVID-19. With 0 bases clipped from V and 6 bases from J, the junction kept 8 bases outside the gene matches. The CDR3 extends over 17 amino acids. Germline values: CDR1 WSHSY, CDR2 SAAADI. Assay used: immunoSEQ multiplex PCR; TCRdb lists only in-frame clones, some missing. The repertoire holds 110,000 to 150,000 clones, with around 80% as singletons. The sequence was obtained from a woman in her sixties with acute or convalescent COVID-19. Sequencing was done on a sample of peripheral blood. The rearrangement joins TRBV10-2 to TRBJ1-4; 9 bases fit TRBD1. The CDR3 nucleotides are TGCGCCAGCAGTGAGTCCCGGGACAGGGAAGGTCATGAAAAACTGTTTTTT. This sequence encodes CASSESRDREGHEKLFF.